The 13 T cell receptor beta chains listed next were all sequenced from one sample in a study of CD8 T cells in Susac syndrome. It was with random hexamers that 0.5 to 1 ug RNA was reverse transcribed. One entry per CDR3 protein, called by TCRdb with MiXCR from the immunoSEQ multiplex PCR reads. The sample records approximately 25,000 distinct CDR3 sequences, about 94% being singletons. Source material: CD8+ T cells from PBMCs. These receptors were taken from a human donor with Susac syndrome.

The chain is built from TRBV6-2 or TRBV6-3 and TRBJ2-3, with 8 bases fitting TRBD1. With 7 bases clipped from V and 0 bases from J, the junction kept 3 bases outside the gene matches. CDR3 length equals 14 residues. The germline V gene has CDR1 MNHEY and CDR2 SVGEGT. CDR3 in amino acids: CASTGGESTDTQYF. CDR3 in DNA: TGTGCCAGCACAGGGGGCGAGAGCACAGATACGCAGTATTTT.

V gene TRBV28 combines with J gene TRBJ1-2; 8 positions agree with TRBD1. With V trimmed by 4 bases and J by 5 bases, 9 bases remained unmatched. CDR1 and CDR2 (germline): MDHEN, SYDVKM. This CDR3 contains 15 residues. This chain's CDR3 is CASSSPDRAPYGYTF. CDR3 in DNA: TGTGCCAGCAGTTCCCCGGACAGGGCCCCTTATGGCTACACCTTC.

The genes are TRBV5-1 and TRBJ1-2, with D hard to call. Germline V gene sequence: CDR1 SGHRS, CDR2 YFSETQ. The CDR3 sequence is 15 residues long. V lost 0 bases, J lost 0 bases, and 9 bases lay in between. The CDR3 sequence: CASSLDRTPNYGYTF. The CDR3 nucleotides are TGCGCCAGCAGCTTGGACAGAACACCTAACTATGGCTACACCTTC.

V is TRBV9 and J is TRBJ2-7; a weak D match, TRBD1 (6 bases). The CDR3 is 14 residues long. The ends were cut back, 0 bases at V and 3 bases at J, with 10 bases in the middle. Germline assignment: CDR1 SGDLS and CDR2 YYNGEE. CDR3 in amino acids: CASSVGTADYEQYF. The DNA of the CDR3 is TGTGCCAGCAGCGTAGGGACAGCGGACTACGAGCAGTACTTC.

This clonotype was detected a few times. This chain connects TRBV5-1 to TRBJ2-3; 11 nucleotides line up with TRBD2. CDR3 length: 16 residues. Trimming cost V 3 bases and J 2 bases; bases outside gene matches: 5. Germline assignment: CDR1 SGHRS and CDR2 YFSETQ. The CDR3 nucleotides read TGCGCCAGCAGCTCGACTAGCGGGGAACCCACAGATACGCAGTATTTT. Translation: CASSSTSGEPTDTQYF.

This clonotype has a handful of counts. This rearrangement joins TRBV13 to TRBJ2-7, with D uncertain. V was shortened by 0 bases and J by 7 bases, with 4 bases between the two germline ends. Germline assignment: CDR1 PRHDT and CDR2 FYEKMQ (reference sequence). The CDR3 is made up of 11 amino acids. The CDR3 bases are TGTGCCAGCAGCTTAGGATCTGAGCAGTACTTC. Its protein product is CASSLGSEQYF.

The genes are TRBV10-3 and TRBJ1-1, with D possibly matching TRBD1 (6 bases). This CDR3 contains 13 residues. The germline gives CDR1 ENHRY, CDR2 SYGVKD. Trimming pared 1 base from V and 8 bases from J, leaving 11 bases between. The CDR3 sequence is CAISELGGQEAFF. The CDR3, as DNA: TGTGCCATCAGTGAGTTGGGGGGCCAAGAAGCTTTCTTT.

This chain links TRBV7-3 with TRBJ2-3, with 14 bases identical to TRBD2. The J segment lost 0 bases and the V segment lost 8 bases, leaving 16 bases of the junction unmatched. The CDR3 has 20 amino acids. Germline V gives CDR1 SGHTA, CDR2 FQGTGA. The chain's CDR3 is CASSNPWTSGGPTSTDTQYF. CDR3 nucleotide sequence: TGTGCCAGCTCGAACCCCTGGACTAGCGGGGGGCCGACTAGCACAGATACGCAGTATTTT. Combining the CDR3 with reference TRBV7-3 and TRBJ2-3 gives the whole variable domain GAGVSQTPSNKVTEKGKYVELRCDPISGHTALYWYRQSLGQGPEFLIYFQGTGAADDSGLPNDRFFAVRPEGSVSTLKIQRTERGDSAVYLCASSNPWTSGGPTSTDTQYFGPGTRLTVL.

This chain connects TRBV9 to TRBJ2-5; 8 bases align to TRBD1. The V gene's germline CDR1 is SGDLS and CDR2 YYNGEE. V was clipped by 0 bases and J by 5 bases; unmatched bases: 6. The CDR3 runs 15 residues. CDR3 DNA: TGTGCCAGCAGCGTAGATGACAGGGGCCTGGAGACCCAGTACTTC. It yields the protein CASSVDDRGLETQYF.

The rearrangement joins TRBV6-2 or TRBV6-3 to TRBJ1-6; 7 nucleotides line up with TRBD1. CDR3 length: 15 amino acids. The V segment lost 4 bases and the J segment 7 bases; nucleotides outside the gene matches: 7. In germline, CDR1 is MNHEY, CDR2 SVGEGT. CDR3 amino acids: CASSLGGLINSPLHF. DNA for the CDR3: TGTGCCAGCAGTTTAGGGGGCTTGATCAATTCACCCCTCCACTTT.

This chain joins TRBV6-2 or TRBV6-3 and TRBJ2-7, with D unclear. The V and J ends lost 11 bases and 2 bases respectively, with 13 bases between them. The CDR3 is 12 residues long. CDR1 and CDR2 (germline): MNHEY, SVGEGT. This chain's CDR3 is CASGPSAYEQYF. CDR3 sequence (DNA): TGTGCCTCCGGACCCTCGGCCTACGAGCAGTACTTC.

The V gene is TRBV7-9, the J gene TRBJ1-1; no firm D call. The CDR3 totals 12 residues. Trimming shortened V by 3 bases and J by 4 bases, and 6 bases separated the two germline ends. Germline values: CDR1 SEHNR, CDR2 FQNEAQ (reference sequence). Here the CDR3 reads CASSFLATEAFF. The CDR3, as DNA: TGTGCCAGCAGCTTTCTAGCCACTGAAGCTTTCTTT.

This rearrangement joins TRBV6-6 to TRBJ2-3, with D possibly TRBD2 on 6 matching bases. Deletions cut 0 bases from V and 5 bases from J, with 15 bases between. Germline assignment: CDR1 MNHNY and CDR2 SVGAGI (reference sequence). The CDR3 runs to 16 residues. CDR3 sequence (DNA): TGTGCCAGCAGTTACTCGGAGGGCCCTCCTGGAGATACGCAGTATTTT. Protein sequence: CASSYSEGPPGDTQYF.